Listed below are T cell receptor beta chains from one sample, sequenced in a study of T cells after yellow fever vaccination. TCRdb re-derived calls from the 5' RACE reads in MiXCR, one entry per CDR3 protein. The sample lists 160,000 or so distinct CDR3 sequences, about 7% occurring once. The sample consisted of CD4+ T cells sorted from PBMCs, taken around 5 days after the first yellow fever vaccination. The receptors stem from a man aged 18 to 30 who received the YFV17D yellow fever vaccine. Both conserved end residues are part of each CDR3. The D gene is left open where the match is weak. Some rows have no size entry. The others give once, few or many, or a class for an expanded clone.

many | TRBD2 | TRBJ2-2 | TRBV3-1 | TGTGCCAGCAGCCAAGTTGGAGCGGGGGTAACCGGGGAGCTGTTTTTT | CASSQVGAGVTGELFF
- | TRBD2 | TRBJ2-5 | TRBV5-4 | TGTGCCAGCAGCTTGGGGGGGTCGGAGGGCGGGGGAGAGACCCAGTACTTC | CASSLGGSEGGGETQYF
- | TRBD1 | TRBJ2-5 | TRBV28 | TGTGCCAGCAGTGCCCCCGGGACAGGGGACGAGACCCAGTACTTC | CASSAPGTGDETQYF
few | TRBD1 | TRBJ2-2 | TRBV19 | TGTGCCAGTATTTCGACCCGGGACAGGGGGGTTACCGGGGAGCTGTTTTTT | CASISTRDRGVTGELFF
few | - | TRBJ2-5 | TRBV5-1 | TGCGCCAGCAGCTTGCTACCCGGCCAAGAGACCCAGTACTTC | CASSLLPGQETQYF
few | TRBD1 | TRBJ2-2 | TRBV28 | TGTGCCAGCAGTTCGTACGGGACAGGGGGAGGCACCGGGGAGCTGTTTTTT | CASSSYGTGGGTGELFF
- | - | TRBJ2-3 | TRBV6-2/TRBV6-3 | TGTGCCAGCAGGTACGTGGCGGATACGCAGTATTTT | CASRYVADTQYF
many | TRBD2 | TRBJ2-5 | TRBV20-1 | TGCAGTGCTAGGACTAGCGAAGAGACCCAGTACTTC | CSARTSEETQYF
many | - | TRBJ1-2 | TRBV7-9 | TGTGCCAGCAGCTCGCCCATGGGCTACACCTTC | CASSSPMGYTF
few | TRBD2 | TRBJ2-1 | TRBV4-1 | TGCGCCAGCAGCCGTCTAGCGGGTACTCAGGAGAGCTCCTACAATGAGCAGTTCTTC | CASSRLAGTQESSYNEQFF
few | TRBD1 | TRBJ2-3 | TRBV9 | TGTGCCAGCAGCGTAGGGGGACAGGAAGGAGATACGCAGTATTTT | CASSVGGQEGDTQYF
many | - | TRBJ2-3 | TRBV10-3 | TGTGCCATCGGGTTAACTTTGACAGATACGCAGTATTTT | CAIGLTLTDTQYF
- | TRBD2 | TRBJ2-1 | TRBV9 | TGTGCCAGCAGCGTAGAGGCTAGCGGGGGGCTCGGTCCCAATGAGCAGTTCTTC | CASSVEASGGLGPNEQFF
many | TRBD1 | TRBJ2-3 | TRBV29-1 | TGCAGCGCCAAGGACAGGGTCTACTCAGATACGCAGTATTTT | CSAKDRVYSDTQYF
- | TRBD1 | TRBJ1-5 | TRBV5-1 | TGCGCCAGCAGCGCCGGGACAGGGCGGCAGCCCCAGCATTTT | CASSAGTGRQPQHF
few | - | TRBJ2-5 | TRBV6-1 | TGTGCCAGCAATCGACTTTCAAATTCTGGGACCCAGTACTTC | CASNRLSNSGTQYF
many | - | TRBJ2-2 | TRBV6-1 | TGTGCCAGCAATCCGGGGAACACCGGGGAGCTGTTTTTT | CASNPGNTGELFF
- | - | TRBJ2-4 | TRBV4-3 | TGCGCCAGCAGCCTTGAGGCGTCCAAGAAAAACATTCAGTACTTC | CASSLEASKKNIQYF
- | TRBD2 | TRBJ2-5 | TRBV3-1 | TGTGCCAGCAGCTCCGATCCGGGGACTAGCTCGGAGACCCAGTACTTC | CASSSDPGTSSETQYF
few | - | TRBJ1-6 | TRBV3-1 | TGTGCCAGCAGCCAACAGGACTATAATTCACCCCTCCACTTT | CASSQQDYNSPLHF
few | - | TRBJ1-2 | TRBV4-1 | TGCGCCAGCAGCCAAGAGTGGCCAGGGTATGGCTACACCTTC | CASSQEWPGYGYTF
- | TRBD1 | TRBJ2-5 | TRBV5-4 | TGTGCCAGCAGCACCGAACAGGGGGCAGTCGGGGAGACCCAGTACTTC | CASSTEQGAVGETQYF
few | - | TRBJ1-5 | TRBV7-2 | TGTGCCAGCAGCTTAATGGGGGGGGGCCCGGGTCAGCCCCAGCATTTT | CASSLMGGGPGQPQHF
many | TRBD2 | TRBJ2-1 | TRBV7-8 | TGTGCCAGCAGCTCCGTGGAGCGGGGGTCCTACAATGAGCAGTTCTTC | CASSSVERGSYNEQFF
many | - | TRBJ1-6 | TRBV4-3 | TGCGCCAGCAGCCGGGTGGGTATAAACTCACCCCTCCACTTT | CASSRVGINSPLHF
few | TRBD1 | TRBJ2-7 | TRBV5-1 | TGCGCCAGCAGCTTGTTGACCTGGACAGGGGGCGGGATATCCTACGAGCAGTACTTC | CASSLLTWTGGGISYEQYF
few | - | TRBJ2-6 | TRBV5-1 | TGCGCCAGCAGTTATACCCCGTTCCAGTTCTCTGGGGCCAACGTCCTGACTTTC | CASSYTPFQFSGANVLTF
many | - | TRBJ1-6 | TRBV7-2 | TGTGCCAGCAGCTTAGTGGCCGCCGACGTTCTGGGTTCACCCCTCCACTTT | CASSLVAADVLGSPLHF
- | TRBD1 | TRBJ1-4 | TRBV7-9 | TGTGCCAGCAGCTGGCCCTTGGGACAGGGGAATGAAAAACTGTTTTTT | CASSWPLGQGNEKLFF
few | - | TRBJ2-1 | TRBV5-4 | TGTGCCAGCAGCCGTCCGAAGGGGGAGGATGAGCAGTTCTTC | CASSRPKGEDEQFF
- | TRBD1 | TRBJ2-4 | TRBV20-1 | TGCAGTGCTCCCGGGACAGGGAAGACCATTCAGTACTTC | CSAPGTGKTIQYF
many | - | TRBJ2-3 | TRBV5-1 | TGCGCCAGCAGCTTGGCCGGAGGGGTGTCAGCAGATACGCAGTATTTT | CASSLAGGVSADTQYF
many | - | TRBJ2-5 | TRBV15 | TGTGCCACCAGCAGAGAGGGGGTCCGGACCCAGTACTTC | CATSREGVRTQYF
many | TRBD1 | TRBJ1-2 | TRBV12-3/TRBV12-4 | TGTGCCAGCAGTTTAGCCAGGACAGGGGTCTCCGGCTACACCTTC | CASSLARTGVSGYTF
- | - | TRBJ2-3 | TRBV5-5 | TGTGCCAGCAGCTTAGGCTCTATCGTGGATACGCAGTATTTT | CASSLGSIVDTQYF
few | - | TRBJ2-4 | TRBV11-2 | TGTGCCAGCAGGCCAATTGGGGCCAAAAACATTCAGTACTTC | CASRPIGAKNIQYF
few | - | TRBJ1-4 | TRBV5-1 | TGCGCCAGCAGCGCCGGCCAGACAGGTCCGTCGGAAAAACTGTTTTTT | CASSAGQTGPSEKLFF
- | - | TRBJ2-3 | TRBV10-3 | TGTGCCATCCGGGACTCTAGCACAGATACGCAGTATTTT | CAIRDSSTDTQYF
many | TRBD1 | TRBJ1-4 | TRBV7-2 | TGTGCCAGCAGCCCCCGACAGGGAGTCGAAAAACTGTTTTTT | CASSPRQGVEKLFF
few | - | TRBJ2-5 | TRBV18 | TGTGCCAGCTCACCACAAGAAGGAGAGACCCAGTACTTC | CASSPQEGETQYF
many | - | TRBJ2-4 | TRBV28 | TGTGCCAGCAGCCCTTCGGGACCTATGGGGGACATTCAGTACTTC | CASSPSGPMGDIQYF
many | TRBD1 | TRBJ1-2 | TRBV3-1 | TGTGCCAGCAGCCCTTTACAGGGGCACTATGGCTACACCTTC | CASSPLQGHYGYTF
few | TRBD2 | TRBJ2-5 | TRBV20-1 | TGCAGTGCTCTCACTGGACTAGCAGGGACCCAGTACTTC | CSALTGLAGTQYF
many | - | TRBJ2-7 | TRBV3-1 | TGTGCCAGCAGCAATAGGGTGCAGAGCTACGAGCAGTACTTC | CASSNRVQSYEQYF
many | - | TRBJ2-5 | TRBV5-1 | TGCGCCAGCAGCCGGAGGTACCAAGAGACCCAGTACTTC | CASSRRYQETQYF
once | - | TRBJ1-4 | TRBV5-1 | TGCGCCAGCAGCATGGACGGGCGGACTACTGAAAAACTGTTTTTT | CASSMDGRTTEKLFF
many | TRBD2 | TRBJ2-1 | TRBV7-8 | TGTGCCAGCAGCTCCCCACTGACAGCGGGGGGGGACAATGAGCAGTTCTTC | CASSSPLTAGGDNEQFF
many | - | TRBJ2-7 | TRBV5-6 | TGTGCCAGCAGCTATAAAACGGGGATCACGTACTTC | CASSYKTGITYF
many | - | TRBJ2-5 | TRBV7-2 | TGTGCCAGCAGCTTAGCCCGGGGAGAGACCCAGTACTTC | CASSLARGETQYF
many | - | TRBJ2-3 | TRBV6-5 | TGTGCCAGCAGGGTACGAGATACGCAGTATTTT | CASRVRDTQYF
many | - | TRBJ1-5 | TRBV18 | TGTGCCAGCAGCGGGGACGCGGGACTAAAGCATTTT | CASSGDAGLKHF